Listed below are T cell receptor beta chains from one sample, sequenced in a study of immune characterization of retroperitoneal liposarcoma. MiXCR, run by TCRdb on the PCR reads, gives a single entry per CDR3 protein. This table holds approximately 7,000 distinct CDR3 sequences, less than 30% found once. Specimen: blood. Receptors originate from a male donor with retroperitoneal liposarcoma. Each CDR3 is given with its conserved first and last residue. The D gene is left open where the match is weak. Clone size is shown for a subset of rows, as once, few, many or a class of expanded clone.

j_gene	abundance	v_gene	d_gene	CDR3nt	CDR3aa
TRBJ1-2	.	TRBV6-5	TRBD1	TGTGCCAGCAGCCGACAGGGGGCGCGGGAGCTCTATGGCTACACCTTC	CASSRQGARELYGYTF
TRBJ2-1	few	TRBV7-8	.	TGTGCCAGCAGCCCACTCAACAGACCTAAGCTCGATGAGCAGTTCTTC	CASSPLNRPKLDEQFF
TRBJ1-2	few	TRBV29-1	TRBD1	TGCAGCGTTGAATTAGTCGGGACAGTCTATGGCTACACCTTC	CSVELVGTVYGYTF
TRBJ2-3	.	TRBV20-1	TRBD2	TGCAGTGCTAGAGGTACACTAGCGGGATCGGATACGCAGTATTTT	CSARGTLAGSDTQYF
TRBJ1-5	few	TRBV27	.	TGTGCCACCAGCGCCGGGGGCAATCAGCCCCAGCATTTT	CATSAGGNQPQHF
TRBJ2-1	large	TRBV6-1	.	TGTGCCAGCAGTGAAGAAGAATCTGGGTACAATGAGCAGTTCTTC	CASSEEESGYNEQFF
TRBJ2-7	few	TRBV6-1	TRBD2	TGTGCCAGCAGTAGGCTAGCGGGAGGGCCCTACGAGCAGTACTTC	CASSRLAGGPYEQYF
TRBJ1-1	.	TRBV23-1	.	TGCGCCAGCAGTCAAATTTGTACTGAAGCTTTCTTT	CASSQICTEAFF
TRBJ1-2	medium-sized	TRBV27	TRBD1	TGTGCCAGCAGTCTGGGACAGGGGCGCGGCTACACCTTC	CASSLGQGRGYTF
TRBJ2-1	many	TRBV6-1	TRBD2	TGTGCCAGCAGTTCCCCCGCGGGAACTAGCGGGAGCTCCTACAATGAGCAGTTCTTC	CASSSPAGTSGSSYNEQFF
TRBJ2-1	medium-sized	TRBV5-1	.	TGCGCCAGCAGCCATGACAATGAGCAGTTCTTC	CASSHDNEQFF
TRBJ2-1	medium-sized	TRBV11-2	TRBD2	TGTGCCAGCAGCTTAACGTTGGGAGGGAATGAGCAGTTCTTC	CASSLTLGGNEQFF
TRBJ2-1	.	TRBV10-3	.	TGTGCCACAAGGACTCCGACAGGGAGGGGAGGCAATGAGCAGTTCTTC	CATRTPTGRGGNEQFF
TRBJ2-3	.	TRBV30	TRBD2	TGTGCCTGGATGATAGCGGGCTACACAGATACGCAGTATTTT	CAWMIAGYTDTQYF
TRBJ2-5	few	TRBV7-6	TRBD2	TGTGCCAGCAGCCTACCGGGGGGGGGAGAGACCCAGTACTTC	CASSLPGGGETQYF
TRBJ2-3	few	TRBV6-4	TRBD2	TGTGCCAGCCCGAAGGGGGTAGCGGGAGTTTTGTCAGATACGCAGTATTTT	CASPKGVAGVLSDTQYF
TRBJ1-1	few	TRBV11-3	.	TGTGCCAGCAGCAAGGGGGATATGAACACTGAAGCTTTCTTT	CASSKGDMNTEAFF
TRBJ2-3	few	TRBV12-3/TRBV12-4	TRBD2	TGTGCCAGCAGTTTTTCGCTAGCGGGAAAGTCAGATACGCAGTATTTT	CASSFSLAGKSDTQYF
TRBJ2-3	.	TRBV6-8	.	TGTGCCAGCAGCAGGGGGACTAGCACAGATACGCAGTATTTT	CASSRGTSTDTQYF
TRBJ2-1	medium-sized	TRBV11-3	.	TGTGCCAGCAGCTCATCTTGGGGGGACAGCTCCTACAATGAGCAGTTCTTC	CASSSSWGDSSYNEQFF
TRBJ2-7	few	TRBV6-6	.	TGTGCCAGCAGTTACCAGGGGTCCTACGAGCAGTACTTC	CASSYQGSYEQYF
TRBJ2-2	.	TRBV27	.	TGTGCCAGCAGTTTATCTGGGCTACGCACCGGGGAGCTGTTTTTT	CASSLSGLRTGELFF
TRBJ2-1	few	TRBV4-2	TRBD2	TGTGCCAGCAGCCTAGGGACTAGCGGGGACAATGAGCAGTTCTTC	CASSLGTSGDNEQFF
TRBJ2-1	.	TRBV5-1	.	TGCGCCGCTAGCTTAGGACGGAGCTCCTACAATGAGCAGTTCTTC	CAASLGRSSYNEQFF
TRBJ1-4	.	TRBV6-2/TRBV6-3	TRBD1	TGTGCCAGCAGTGGGACAGGGGTTCGTGAAAAACTGTTTTTT	CASSGTGVREKLFF
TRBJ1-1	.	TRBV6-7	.	TGTGCCAGCAGTTACTCGTTCTGGTCCCCGGCTGAAGCTTTCTTT	CASSYSFWSPAEAFF
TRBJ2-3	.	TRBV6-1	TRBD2	TGTGCCAGCAGTACTAGCGGGAAAAGCACAGATACGCAGTATTTT	CASSTSGKSTDTQYF
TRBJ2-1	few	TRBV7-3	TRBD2	TGTGCCAGCAGCCCACAGCGGGAGGACCCTTGGAATGAGCAGTTCTTC	CASSPQREDPWNEQFF
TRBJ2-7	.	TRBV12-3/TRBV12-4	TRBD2	TGTGCCAGCAGTTTATCCGGGAGGGTATACGAGCAGTACTTC	CASSLSGRVYEQYF
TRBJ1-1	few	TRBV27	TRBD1	TGTGCCAGCAGTTTAACAGGGGGCGCGGTGGCTGAAGCTTTCTTT	CASSLTGGAVAEAFF
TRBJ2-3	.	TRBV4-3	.	TGCGCCAGCAGCCAAGATCTGATCACAGATACGCAGTATTTT	CASSQDLITDTQYF
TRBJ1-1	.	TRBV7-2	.	TGTGCCAGCAGCTTCGCCGCAAGTTCCTCGGCCACTGAAGCTTTCTTT	CASSFAASSSATEAFF
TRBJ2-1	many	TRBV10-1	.	TGCGCCAGCAGGTCTAGCAGATACGAGCAGTTCTTC	CASRSSRYEQFF
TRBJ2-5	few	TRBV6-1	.	TGTGCCAGCAGGGGAGCTCCGGGACGGAATTCGGAGACCCAGTACTTC	CASRGAPGRNSETQYF
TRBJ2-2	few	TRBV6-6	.	TGTGCCAGCAGGATGGCGGGACCATCAAACACCGGGGAGCTGTTTTTT	CASRMAGPSNTGELFF
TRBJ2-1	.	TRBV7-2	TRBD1	TGTGCCAGCAGCTTAATCTCGGGACAGCTACACGAGCAGTTCTTC	CASSLISGQLHEQFF
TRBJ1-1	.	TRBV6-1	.	TGTGCCACCTGGTTGAACACTGAAGCTTTCTTT	CATWLNTEAFF
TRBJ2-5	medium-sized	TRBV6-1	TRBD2	TGTGCCAGCAGTCCCTACTTAGCGGGGGAACAAGAGACCCAGTACTTC	CASSPYLAGEQETQYF
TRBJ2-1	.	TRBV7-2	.	TGTGCCAGCAGCCCTCCCGGCCTGGCCAATGAGCAGTTCTTC	CASSPPGLANEQFF
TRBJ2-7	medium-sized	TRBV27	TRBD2	TGTGCCAGCAGTTTATCTGCGGGAGGCTACGAGCAGTACTTC	CASSLSAGGYEQYF
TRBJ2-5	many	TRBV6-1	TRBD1	TGTGCCAGCAGTTCCGGACAGGGGCAAGAGACCCAGTACTTC	CASSSGQGQETQYF
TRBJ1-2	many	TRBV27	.	TGTGCCAGCAGTTTTTTTGGGGACCCTCCCTATGGCTACACCTTC	CASSFFGDPPYGYTF
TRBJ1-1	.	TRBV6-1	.	TGTGCCAGCAGTATCACAGGGAAGAGGAACACTGAAGCTTTCTTT	CASSITGKRNTEAFF
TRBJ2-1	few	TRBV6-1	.	TGTGCCAGCAGTCCCTACGGGGGCAATGAGCAGTTCTTC	CASSPYGGNEQFF
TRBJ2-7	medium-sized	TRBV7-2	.	TGTGCCAGCAGCGTAGCCCCGGTCCGAACCTACGAGCAGTACTTC	CASSVAPVRTYEQYF
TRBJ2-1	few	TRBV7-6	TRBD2	TGTGCCAGCAGAAACGCGGGCGGGAGGGCCGGAGAGACCCAGTTCTTC	CASRNAGGRAGETQFF
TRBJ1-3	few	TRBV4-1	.	TGCGCCAGCAGCCAGGCACAGACAGCTCTCGTCTCTGGAAACACCATATATTTT	CASSQAQTALVSGNTIYF
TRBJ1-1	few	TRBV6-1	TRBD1	TGTGCCAGCAGTGAATTAGGGACAGGGGGGGACACTGAAGCTTTCTTT	CASSELGTGGDTEAFF
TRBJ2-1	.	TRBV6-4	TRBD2	TGTGCCAGCAACCTAATAGCGGGAGGGTACAATGAGCAGTTCTTC	CASNLIAGGYNEQFF
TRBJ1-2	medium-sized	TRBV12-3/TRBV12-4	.	TGTGCCAGCAGTCGGTACAGGGTCACCTATGGCTACACCTTC	CASSRYRVTYGYTF
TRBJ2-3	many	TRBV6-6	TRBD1	TGTGCCAGCAGTACCGGACAGGCTACAGCAGATACGCAGTATTTT	CASSTGQATADTQYF
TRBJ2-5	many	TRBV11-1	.	TGTGCCAGCAGCTGGTTGGGGTACCAAGAGACCCAGTACTTC	CASSWLGYQETQYF
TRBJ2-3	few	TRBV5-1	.	TGCGCCAGCAGCTTGGTAGGCGGCGAGGAGGGAGATACGCAGTATTTT	CASSLVGGEEGDTQYF
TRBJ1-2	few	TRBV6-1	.	TGTGCCAGCACCCGAGGCCGGAAGAACGCTAACTATGGCTACACCTTC	CASTRGRKNANYGYTF
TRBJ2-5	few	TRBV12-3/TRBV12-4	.	TGTGCCAGCAGCCAATGGGGAGCGTCGGCGAGCTCCTACAATGAGCAGTACTTC	CASSQWGASASSYNEQYF